Following are 12 T cell receptor beta chains from one sample sequenced in a study of cytomegalovirus exposure and HLA in healthy donors. Researchers ran the PCR with 60 Vbeta and 13 Jbeta primers. The method was immunoSEQ multiplex PCR; TCRdb's version includes in-frame clones alone and lacks a portion of them. This table holds 110,000 to 150,000 clones, 70% to 80% found once. The specimen sequenced was PBMCs. All receptors derive from a woman aged 50 to 60 in good health and CMV-seropositive.

This clone was counted between two and nine times. This chain links TRBV28 with TRBJ1-2; TRBD1 is a possible D gene (6 bases). V shed 5 bases and J shed 4 bases, with 17 bases lying between them. From germline, CDR1 is MDHEN and CDR2 SYDVKM. The length of the CDR3 is 15 residues. CDR3 coding DNA: TGTGCCAGCAGTGGTCACAGGGAAATCAGCTATGGCTACACCTTC. Translating it yields CASSGHREISYGYTF.

This clone was picked up one time. This chain joins TRBV6-5 and TRBJ2-7; 11 nucleotides agree with TRBD2. Per germline, CDR1 MNHEY and CDR2 SVGAGI. CDR3 length equals 14 residues. The V gene end was trimmed by 8 bases and the J gene end by 4 bases; junction bases not matched to a gene: 7. CDR3 residues: CASGRLAGSYEQYF. In DNA, the CDR3 is TGTGCCAGCGGTCGACTAGCGGGGAGTTACGAGCAGTACTTC.

This clone came up once. This rearrangement joins TRBV28 to TRBJ1-4; 7 bases align to TRBD1. The germline CDR1 and CDR2 sequences are MDHEN and SYDVKM. The junction had 10 bases not matched to a gene; V was cut back by 4 bases and J by 8 bases. This CDR3 is 15 amino acids long. The CDR3 loop reads CASSSSPGGEEKLFF. Here the CDR3 DNA reads TGTGCCAGCAGTTCATCGCCAGGGGGAGAAGAAAAACTGTTTTTT.

The chain carries TRBV7-8 and TRBJ2-6; 8 bases agree with TRBD2. Germline V gene sequence: CDR1 SGHVS, CDR2 FQNEAQ. After removal of 7 bases from V and 0 bases from J, the junction contained 5 bases not matched to a gene. CDR3 length equals 16 residues. CDR3 in amino acids: CASTQRGLSGANVLTF. The CDR3 DNA follows: TGTGCCAGCACCCAGCGGGGGCTCTCTGGGGCCAACGTCCTGACTTTC. The whole variable domain, remainder taken from reference TRBV7-8 and TRBJ2-6, is GAGVSQSPRYKVAKRGQDVALRCDPISGHVSLFWYQQALGQGPEFLTYFQNEAQLDKSGLPSDRFFAERPEGSVSTLKIQRTQQEDSAVYLCASTQRGLSGANVLTFGAGSRLTVL.

V usage is TRBV5-5 and J usage is TRBJ1-1, with D unresolved. The V end lost 0 bases, the J end lost 1 base, and 13 bases lay between the germline ends. This CDR3 is built from 16 residues. Looked up from germline, CDR1 is SGHKS and CDR2 is YYEKEE (reference sequence). The chain's CDR3 is CASSLEGGEGNTEAFF. In DNA form, the CDR3 reads TGTGCCAGCAGCTTGGAGGGTGGGGAGGGGAACACTGAAGCTTTCTTT.

A few counts support this clone. The chain carries TRBV7-2 and TRBJ1-1; TRBD1 is a possible D gene (6 bases). The germline V gene encodes CDR1 SGHTA and CDR2 FQGNSA. The CDR3 runs 16 residues. Trimming removed 5 bases from V and 5 bases from J, with 21 bases in between. The CDR3 nucleotides are TGTGCCAGCAGCCCAACTCTTGGAGGGGGGGCAACTGAAGCTTTCTTT. Translation gives CASSPTLGGGATEAFF.

V is TRBV7-6 and J is TRBJ1-1, with 8 bases lining up with TRBD1. The junction had 11 bases not matched to a gene; V was cut back by 4 bases and J by 4 bases. This CDR3 has 16 residues. The V gene's germline CDR1 is SGHVS and CDR2 FNYEAQ. CDR3 sequence: CASSSGQGGKGTEAFF. The CDR3 nucleotides are TGTGCCAGCAGCTCCGGACAGGGAGGTAAGGGCACTGAAGCTTTCTTT.

With regard to this clone: Relative to the germline gene, one junction end is altered; a read error may explain this. This sequence joins TRBV15 and TRBJ2-7, with no clear D. Germline loops: CDR1 LNHNV, CDR2 YYDKDF (reference sequence). This CDR3 has 14 amino acids. For the CDR3, the DNA is TGTGCCACCAGCAGAGAAGGCATCGGGTCGGATTTAACATTC. This gives the protein CATSREGIGSDLTF.

V is TRBV6-5 and J is TRBJ2-1; TRBD2 agrees at 9 bases. This CDR3 is 16 amino acids long. After removal of 1 base from V and 4 bases from J, the junction contained 5 bases not matched to a gene. Germline V gene sequence: CDR1 MNHEY, CDR2 SVGAGI. The CDR3 region is CASSYWLAGTYNEQFF. CDR3 DNA sequence: TGTGCCAGCAGTTACTGGCTAGCGGGGACGTACAATGAGCAGTTCTTC.

The chain carries TRBV7-2 and TRBJ2-3, with D maybe TRBD2 (5 bases). Germline-derived CDR1 and CDR2 are SGHTA and FQGNSA. This CDR3 has 14 amino acids. V was pared by 2 bases and J by 3 bases, with 9 bases between. The DNA of the CDR3 is TGTGCCAGCAGCTTATATCGGGGAACAGATACGCAGTATTTT. This codes for CASSLYRGTDTQYF.

The V call is TRBV2, the J call TRBJ1-2, with unresolved D. Trimming stripped 7 bases from V and 3 bases from J, with 15 bases between. The CDR3 extends over 14 amino acids. Germline lookup yields CDR1 SNHLY and CDR2 FYNNEI. CDR3 sequence (DNA): TGTGCCAGCACGAGGACTTTGAGAGACTATGGCTACACCTTC. It translates to CASTRTLRDYGYTF.

The chain joins TRBV6-5 to TRBJ1-2; D is unresolved. V shed 0 bases and J shed 1 base, with 6 bases lying between them. CDR3 length equals 14 residues. The germline gives CDR1 MNHEY, CDR2 SVGAGI. Here the CDR3 reads CASSYSRSNYGYTF. CDR3 bases: TGTGCCAGCAGTTACTCAAGGAGTAACTATGGCTACACCTTC.